A selection of T cell receptor beta chains follows, all from one sample in a study of blood T cell repertoires in COVID-19. Profiled with immunoSEQ multiplex PCR; TCRdb holds only in-frame clones, not every one. The sample records just over 90,000 clones, around 88% being singletons. Sequences were obtained from peripheral blood. All receptors come from a woman older than 75 with acute or convalescent COVID-19. The CDR3 runs from the conserved cysteine through the conserved F or W. Each record gives: CDR3 DNA, CDR3 protein, CDR3 length, D gene, V gene, J gene, clone size. The D gene is left open where the match is weak. Size tells how often a clone was seen (once, few, many) or the class of an expanded clone, and some rows leave it out.

DNA: TGTGCCAGTAGTATTATGGCGACAGGGTCGGGCTATGGCTACACCTTC
CDR3: CASSIMATGSGYGYTF
length: 16
D: TRBD1
V: TRBV19
J: TRBJ1-2
size: .

DNA: TGTGCCAGCCTCGGCAGGGGTGGGAACACTGAAGCTTTCTTT
CDR3: CASLGRGGNTEAFF
length: 14
D: .
V: TRBV6-5
J: TRBJ1-1
size: .

DNA: TGTGCCAGCAGTCTCGGGACAGGGGTTCCGGGGATAAGATCTGAAGCTTTCTTT
CDR3: CASSLGTGVPGIRSEAFF
length: 18
D: TRBD1
V: TRBV6-6
J: TRBJ1-1
size: .

DNA: TGTGCCAGCAGTGGACAGGGGGCGCTGGGCAATCAGCCCCAGCATTTT
CDR3: CASSGQGALGNQPQHF
length: 16
D: TRBD1
V: TRBV28
J: TRBJ1-5
size: .

DNA: TGTGCCAGCAGTCCCGAGGGCTCTTCCTACGAGCAGTACTTC
CDR3: CASSPEGSSYEQYF
length: 14
D: .
V: TRBV3-1/TRBV3-2
J: TRBJ2-7
size: .

DNA: TGTGCCAGCAGCCCCAAAAACACTGAAGCTTTCTTT
CDR3: CASSPKNTEAFF
length: 12
D: .
V: TRBV7-8
J: TRBJ1-1
size: .

DNA: TGTGCCAGCAGCCCTGCCCGGGACAGGGAGGAGTTGGATCAGCCCCAGCATTTT
CDR3: CASSPARDREELDQPQHF
length: 18
D: TRBD1
V: TRBV7-3
J: TRBJ1-5
size: .

DNA: TGTGCCAGCAGACCTCCGGGACAGGGAAATTCACCCCTCCACTTT
CDR3: CASRPPGQGNSPLHF
length: 15
D: TRBD1
V: TRBV27
J: TRBJ1-6
size: .

DNA: TGTGCCAGCTCACCTCCCGGGACAGCCGGTGGGACCATATATTTT
CDR3: CASSPPGTAGGTIYF
length: 15
D: TRBD1
V: TRBV18
J: TRBJ1-3
size: .

DNA: TGTGCCACCAGTGACCCCCCGACAGGGAACTATGGCTACACCTTC
CDR3: CATSDPPTGNYGYTF
length: 15
D: TRBD1
V: TRBV24-1
J: TRBJ1-2
size: .

DNA: TGTGCCAGCAGGAAGGGACAGGGAACAACCTACGAGCAGTACTTC
CDR3: CASRKGQGTTYEQYF
length: 15
D: TRBD1
V: TRBV27
J: TRBJ2-7
size: .

DNA: TGTGCCAGCAGCCGAGGTTATGGCTACACCTTC
CDR3: CASSRGYGYTF
length: 11
D: .
V: TRBV3-1/TRBV3-2
J: TRBJ1-2
size: .

DNA: TGTGCCAGCAGTTCCCGAGGGGGCACCGGGGAGCTGTTTTTT
CDR3: CASSSRGGTGELFF
length: 14
D: .
V: TRBV27
J: TRBJ2-2
size: .

DNA: TGTGCCAGCAGCGTCATCGCGGAGGGTGAAGCTTTCTTT
CDR3: CASSVIAEGEAFF
length: 13
D: .
V: TRBV9
J: TRBJ1-1
size: .

DNA: TGTGCCAGTCATGACCCGGGGGGGCGGTGGACTGAAGCTTTCTTT
CDR3: CASHDPGGRWTEAFF
length: 15
D: .
V: TRBV19
J: TRBJ1-1
size: .

DNA: TGTGCCAGCACCTCCCTGGGTCTACAAGAGGGCATTCAGTACTTC
CDR3: CASTSLGLQEGIQYF
length: 15
D: .
V: TRBV28
J: TRBJ2-4
size: .

DNA: TGTGCCAGCAGCTTGGCCGCTAGCGGAAAAGAGACCCAGTACTTC
CDR3: CASSLAASGKETQYF
length: 15
D: TRBD2
V: TRBV5-6
J: TRBJ2-5
size: .

DNA: TGCGCCAGCAGCTTGGCTGGGACAGACAATGAAAAACTGTTTTTT
CDR3: CASSLAGTDNEKLFF
length: 15
D: TRBD1
V: TRBV5-1
J: TRBJ1-4
size: .

DNA: TGCGCCAGCAGTACCGGTAGTAGCGGGGGGGAGACCCAGTACTTC
CDR3: CASSTGSSGGETQYF
length: 15
D: TRBD2
V: TRBV5-1
J: TRBJ2-5
size: .

DNA: TGTGCCAGCAGTTTATCACAGGGTGGCTACACCTTC
CDR3: CASSLSQGGYTF
length: 12
D: .
V: TRBV28
J: TRBJ1-2
size: .

DNA: TGTGCCAGCAGTTACATCGGGGAGAACACTGAAGCTTTCTTT
CDR3: CASSYIGENTEAFF
length: 14
D: .
V: TRBV6-5
J: TRBJ1-1
size: .

DNA: TGTGCCAGCAGCGTAGCTACAAAGGTTTGGGGGGACAGATCTAGCACAGATACGCAGTATTTT
CDR3: CASSVATKVWGDRSSTDTQYF
length: 21
D: .
V: TRBV9
J: TRBJ2-3
size: .

DNA: TGTGCCAGCAGTAGGGGGGGCTACGAGCAGTACTTC
CDR3: CASSRGGYEQYF
length: 12
D: .
V: TRBV28
J: TRBJ2-7
size: .

DNA: TGCAGTGCACAACAGGGCCCCATTCAGTACTTT
CDR3: CSAQQGPIQYF
length: 11
D: .
V: TRBV20-1
J: TRBJ2-4
size: .

DNA: TGTGCCAGCAGCTTACGGTACAGCTACGAGCAGTACTTC
CDR3: CASSLRYSYEQYF
length: 13
D: .
V: TRBV7-9
J: TRBJ2-7
size: .

DNA: TGTGCCAGCAGATCTCAGGGTTATGGCTACACCTTC
CDR3: CASRSQGYGYTF
length: 12
D: .
V: TRBV6-5
J: TRBJ1-2
size: .

DNA: TGTGCCAGCAGCTCCCAGGGCCTTAATGAAAAACTGTTTTTT
CDR3: CASSSQGLNEKLFF
length: 14
D: .
V: TRBV5-4
J: TRBJ1-4
size: .

DNA: TGCGCCAGCAGCCAGGCCGGGACAGGGGATCTTGTGACCAAAAACATTCAGTACTTT
CDR3: CASSQAGTGDLVTKNIQYF
length: 19
D: TRBD1
V: TRBV4-1
J: TRBJ2-4
size: once

DNA: TGCGCCAGCAGCTACGGACAGGCGAAGGGTGAGAACACTGAAGCTTTCTTT
CDR3: CASSYGQAKGENTEAFF
length: 17
D: TRBD1
V: TRBV5-1
J: TRBJ1-1
size: .

DNA: TGTGCCAGCAGCTTAAGGACTAGCGGGGGGGCGAACACCGGGGAGCTGTTTTTT
CDR3: CASSLRTSGGANTGELFF
length: 18
D: TRBD2
V: TRBV11-2
J: TRBJ2-2
size: .

DNA: TGTGCCAGCAGCCCACGTAGCGGGGTGGGTTCCGGGGAGCTGTTTTTT
CDR3: CASSPRSGVGSGELFF
length: 16
D: TRBD2
V: TRBV5-4
J: TRBJ2-2
size: once

DNA: TGTGCCAGTAGTATAGTCCTAAGGGGTGGCTACACCTTC
CDR3: CASSIVLRGGYTF
length: 13
D: .
V: TRBV19
J: TRBJ1-2
size: .

DNA: TGTGCCAGCAGCTTTAGTGGCAGGGGGGACAATCAGCCCCAGCATTTT
CDR3: CASSFSGRGDNQPQHF
length: 16
D: TRBD1
V: TRBV5-8
J: TRBJ1-5
size: .

DNA: TGCGCCAGCAGCTTGGATCCCGGGGGTAGGGGAGCTTTCTTT
CDR3: CASSLDPGGRGAFF
length: 14
D: .
V: TRBV5-1
J: TRBJ1-1
size: .

DNA: TGCGCCAGCAGCAACAAGGGGCAGGGTATCGAGCAGTACTTC
CDR3: CASSNKGQGIEQYF
length: 14
D: .
V: TRBV5-1
J: TRBJ2-7
size: .

DNA: TGTGCCACCAGCAGAGAAGACAGGGGGAACACTGAAGCTTTCTTT
CDR3: CATSREDRGNTEAFF
length: 15
D: TRBD1
V: TRBV15
J: TRBJ1-1
size: .

DNA: TGTGCCAGTTCCCGGGTCTTGTACTACGAGCAGTACTTC
CDR3: CASSRVLYYEQYF
length: 13
D: .
V: TRBV19
J: TRBJ2-7
size: .

DNA: TGTGCCAGCAGCGTAGTGGACGGGACTTATGGCTACACCTTC
CDR3: CASSVVDGTYGYTF
length: 14
D: .
V: TRBV9
J: TRBJ1-2
size: .

DNA: TGTGCCTGCCAACCCGGGGGGTACCAGGGACCTTACAATGAGCAGTTCTTC
CDR3: CACQPGGYQGPYNEQFF
length: 17
D: TRBD2
V: TRBV30
J: TRBJ2-1
size: .

DNA: TGTGCCAGTAGTAGGCCTCCCACAGATACGCAGTATTTT
CDR3: CASSRPPTDTQYF
length: 13
D: .
V: TRBV19
J: TRBJ2-3
size: .

DNA: TGTGCCATCAGTTTAACTAGCGGGGGAGTGCATGAGCAGTTCTTC
CDR3: CAISLTSGGVHEQFF
length: 15
D: TRBD2
V: TRBV10-3
J: TRBJ2-1
size: .

DNA: TGTGCCAGCAGCCAAGGGTCAGGGGCAACCTCCAACTATGGCTACACCTTC
CDR3: CASSQGSGATSNYGYTF
length: 17
D: .
V: TRBV3-1/TRBV3-2
J: TRBJ1-2
size: .

DNA: TGTGCCAGTAGGAGAGCATATAGCAATCAGCCCCAGCATTTT
CDR3: CASRRAYSNQPQHF
length: 14
D: .
V: TRBV19
J: TRBJ1-5
size: .

DNA: TGTGCCAGCAGTTTCAGAGAGACCCAGTACTTC
CDR3: CASSFRETQYF
length: 11
D: .
V: TRBV28
J: TRBJ2-5
size: few

DNA: TGTGCCAGCAGTCCGGGGACAGGGAGGTCCTACGAGCAGTACTTC
CDR3: CASSPGTGRSYEQYF
length: 15
D: TRBD1
V: TRBV27
J: TRBJ2-7
size: .

DNA: TGTGCCAGTAGTTCGGACAGGACGCCCTACGAGCAGTACTTC
CDR3: CASSSDRTPYEQYF
length: 14
D: TRBD1
V: TRBV19
J: TRBJ2-7
size: .

DNA: TGTGCCAGCAGCCCTAGGGGGGGGAGCACTGAAGCTTTCTTT
CDR3: CASSPRGGSTEAFF
length: 14
D: .
V: TRBV11-2
J: TRBJ1-1
size: .

DNA: TGTGCCAGCAGCCCGGACACATACAATGAGCAGTTCTTC
CDR3: CASSPDTYNEQFF
length: 13
D: .
V: TRBV2
J: TRBJ2-1
size: .